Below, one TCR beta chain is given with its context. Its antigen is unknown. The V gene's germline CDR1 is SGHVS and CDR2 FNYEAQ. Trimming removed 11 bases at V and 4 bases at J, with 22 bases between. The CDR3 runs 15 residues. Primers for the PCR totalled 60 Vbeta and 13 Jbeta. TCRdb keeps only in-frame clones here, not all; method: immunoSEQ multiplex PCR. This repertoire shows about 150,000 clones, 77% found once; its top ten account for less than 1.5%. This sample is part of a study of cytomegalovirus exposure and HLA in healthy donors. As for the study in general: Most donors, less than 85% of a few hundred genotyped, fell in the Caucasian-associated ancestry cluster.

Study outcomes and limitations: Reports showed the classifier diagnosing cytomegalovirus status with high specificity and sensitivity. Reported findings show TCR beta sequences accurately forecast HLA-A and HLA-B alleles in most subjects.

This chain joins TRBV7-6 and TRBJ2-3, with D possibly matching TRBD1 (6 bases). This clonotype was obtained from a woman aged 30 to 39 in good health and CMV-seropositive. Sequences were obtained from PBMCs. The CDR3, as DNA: TGTGCCTGCAAAAAAGGGACAACTTCCGCAGATACGCAGTATTTT. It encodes CACKKGTTSADTQYF.